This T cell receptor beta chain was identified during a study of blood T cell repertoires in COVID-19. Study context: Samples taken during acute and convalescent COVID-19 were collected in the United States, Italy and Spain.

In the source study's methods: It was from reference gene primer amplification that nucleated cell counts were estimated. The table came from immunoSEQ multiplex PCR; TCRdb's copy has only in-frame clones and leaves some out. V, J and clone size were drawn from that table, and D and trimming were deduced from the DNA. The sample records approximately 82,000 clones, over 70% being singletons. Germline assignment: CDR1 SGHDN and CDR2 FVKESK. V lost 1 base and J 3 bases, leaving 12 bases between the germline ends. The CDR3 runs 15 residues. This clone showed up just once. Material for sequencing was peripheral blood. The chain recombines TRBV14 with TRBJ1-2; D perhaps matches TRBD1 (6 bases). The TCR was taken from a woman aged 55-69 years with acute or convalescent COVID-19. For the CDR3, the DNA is TGTGCCAGCAGCCAAGCCACAGGGTGGGACTATGGCTACACCTTC. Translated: CASSQATGWDYGYTF.